This T cell receptor beta chain emerged from a study of cytomegalovirus exposure and HLA in healthy donors. This CDR3 has 16 amino acids. From germline, CDR1 is PRHDT and CDR2 FYEKMQ (reference sequence). V shed 5 bases, J shed 4 bases, and the junction held 13 bases outside the gene matches. The assay was immunoSEQ multiplex PCR, and TCRdb's table has in-frame clones only and misses some. The data hold 250,000 to 350,000 clones, with roughly nine tenths observed a single time. What was sequenced was PBMCs. The chain is built from TRBV13 and TRBJ1-2; 7 bases match TRBD1. The TCR comes from a woman aged 25 to 45 in good health and CMV-seropositive. CDR3 DNA sequence: TGTGCCAGCAGCGTCGTTGCTGGGACAGAAACCTATGGCTACACCTTC. Translation gives CASSVVAGTETYGYTF.